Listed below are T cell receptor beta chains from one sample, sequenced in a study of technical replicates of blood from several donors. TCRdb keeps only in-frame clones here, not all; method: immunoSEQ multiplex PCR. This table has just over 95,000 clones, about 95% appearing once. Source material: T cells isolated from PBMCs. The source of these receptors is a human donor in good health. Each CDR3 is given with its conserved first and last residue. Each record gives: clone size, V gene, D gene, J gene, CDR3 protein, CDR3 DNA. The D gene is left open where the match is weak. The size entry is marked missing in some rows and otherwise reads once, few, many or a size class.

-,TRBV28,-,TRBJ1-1,CASSLIQGLGVNTEAFF,TGTGCCAGCAGTTTAATTCAGGGGCTTGGGGTGAACACTGAAGCTTTCTTT
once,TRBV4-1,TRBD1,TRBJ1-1,CASSLDRGTEAFF,TGCGCCAGCAGCCTAGACAGGGGAACTGAAGCTTTCTTT
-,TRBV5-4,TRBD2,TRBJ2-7,CASSWGSGYEQYF,TGTGCCAGCAGCTGGGGTAGCGGGTACGAGCAGTACTTC
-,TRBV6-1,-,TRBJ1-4,CASSGTRGEKLFF,TGTGCCAGCAGCGGGACAAGGGGTGAAAAACTGTTTTTT
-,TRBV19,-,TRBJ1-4,CASIRGEEANEKLFF,TGTGCCAGTATACGGGGTGAAGAAGCTAATGAAAAACTGTTTTTT
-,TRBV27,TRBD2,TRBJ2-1,CASRQGTSLYNEQFF,TGTGCCAGCAGACAAGGGACTAGCTTATACAATGAGCAGTTCTTC
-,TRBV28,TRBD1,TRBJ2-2,CASLTGIGGELFF,TGTGCCAGCCTGACAGGGATTGGCGGGGAGCTGTTTTTT
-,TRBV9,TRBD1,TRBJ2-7,CASSVVGQGYDEQYF,TGTGCCAGCAGCGTAGTGGGACAGGGGTATGACGAGCAGTACTTC
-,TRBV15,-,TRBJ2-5,CATSRDPWTQYF,TGTGCCACCAGCAGAGACCCATGGACCCAGTACTTC
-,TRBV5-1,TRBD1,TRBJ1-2,CASNSGGPYGYTF,TGCGCCAGCAATTCAGGGGGTCCCTATGGCTACACCTTC
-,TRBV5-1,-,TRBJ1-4,CASSVSRTAENEKLLF,TGCGCCAGCAGCGTAAGCAGGACAGCGGAAAATGAAAAACTGCTTTTT
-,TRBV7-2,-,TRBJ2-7,CASSLTQGSYEQYF,TGTGCCAGCAGCTTAACACAGGGCTCCTACGAGCAGTACTTC
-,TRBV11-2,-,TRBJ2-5,CASSPRETQYF,TGTGCCAGCAGCCCGAGGGAGACCCAGTACTTC
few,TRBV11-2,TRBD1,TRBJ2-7,CASSLRLGQVYEQYF,TGTGCCAGCAGCTTACGTCTTGGACAGGTCTACGAGCAGTACTTC
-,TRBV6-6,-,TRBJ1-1,CASSYSPKGPGSEAFF,TGTGCCAGCAGTTACTCTCCCAAGGGCCCCGGGAGTGAAGCTTTCTTT